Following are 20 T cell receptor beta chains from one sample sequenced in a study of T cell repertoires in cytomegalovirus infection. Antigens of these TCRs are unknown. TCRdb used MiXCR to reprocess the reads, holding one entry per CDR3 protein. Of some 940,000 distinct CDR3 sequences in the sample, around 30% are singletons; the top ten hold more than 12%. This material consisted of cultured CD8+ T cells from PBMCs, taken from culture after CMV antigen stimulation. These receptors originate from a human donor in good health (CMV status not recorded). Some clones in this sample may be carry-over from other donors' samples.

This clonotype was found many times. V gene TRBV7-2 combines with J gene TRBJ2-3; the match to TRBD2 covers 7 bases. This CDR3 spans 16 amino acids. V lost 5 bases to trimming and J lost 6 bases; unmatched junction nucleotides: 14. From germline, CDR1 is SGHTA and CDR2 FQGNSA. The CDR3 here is CASSLRGDPQVDTQYF. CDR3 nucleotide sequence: TGTGCCAGCAGCCTCCGGGGGGACCCTCAGGTGGATACGCAGTATTTT.

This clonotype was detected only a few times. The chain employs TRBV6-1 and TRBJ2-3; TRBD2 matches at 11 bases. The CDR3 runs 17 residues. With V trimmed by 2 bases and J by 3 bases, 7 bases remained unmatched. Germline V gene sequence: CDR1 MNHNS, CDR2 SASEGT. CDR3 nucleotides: TGTGCCAGCAGTGAATTCCCGGGACTAGCGGAAACAGATACGCAGTATTTT. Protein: CASSEFPGLAETDTQYF.

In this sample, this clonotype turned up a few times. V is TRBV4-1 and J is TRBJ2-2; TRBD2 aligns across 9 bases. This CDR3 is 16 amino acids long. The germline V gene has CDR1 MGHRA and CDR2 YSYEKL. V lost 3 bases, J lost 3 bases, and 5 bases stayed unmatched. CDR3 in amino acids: CASSQGRGGHTGELFF. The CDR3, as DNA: TGCGCCAGCAGCCAGGGGCGGGGGGGCCACACCGGGGAGCTGTTTTTT.

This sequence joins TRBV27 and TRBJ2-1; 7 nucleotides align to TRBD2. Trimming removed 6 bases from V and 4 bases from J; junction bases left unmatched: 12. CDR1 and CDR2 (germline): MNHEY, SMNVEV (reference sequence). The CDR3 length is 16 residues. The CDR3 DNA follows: TGTGCCAGCAGGTCCCGGGCGGGGGATTATTACAATGAGCAGTTCTTC. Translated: CASRSRAGDYYNEQFF.

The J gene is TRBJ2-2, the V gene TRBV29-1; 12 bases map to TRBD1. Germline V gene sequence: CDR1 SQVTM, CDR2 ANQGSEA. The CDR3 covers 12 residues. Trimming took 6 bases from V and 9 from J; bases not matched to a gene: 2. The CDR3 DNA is TGCAGCGTCGGGACAGGGGGCCGGGAGCTGTTTTTT. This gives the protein CSVGTGGRELFF.

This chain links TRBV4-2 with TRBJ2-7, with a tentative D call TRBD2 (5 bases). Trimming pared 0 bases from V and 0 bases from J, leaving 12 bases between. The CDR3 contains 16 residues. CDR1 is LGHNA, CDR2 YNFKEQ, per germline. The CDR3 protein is CASSQEGRAPSYEQYF. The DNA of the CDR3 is TGTGCCAGCAGCCAAGAAGGGCGGGCGCCCTCCTACGAGCAGTACTTC.

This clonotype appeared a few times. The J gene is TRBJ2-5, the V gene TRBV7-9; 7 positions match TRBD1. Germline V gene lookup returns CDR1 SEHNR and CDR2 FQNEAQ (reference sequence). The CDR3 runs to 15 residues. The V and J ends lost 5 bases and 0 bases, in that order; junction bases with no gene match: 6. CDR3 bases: TGTGCCAGCAGCCCCGGACAGGCAAACCAAGAGACCCAGTACTTC. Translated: CASSPGQANQETQYF.

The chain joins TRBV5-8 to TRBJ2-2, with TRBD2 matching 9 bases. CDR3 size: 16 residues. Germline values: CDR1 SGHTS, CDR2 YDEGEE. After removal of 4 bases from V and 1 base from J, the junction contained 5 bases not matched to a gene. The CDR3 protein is CASSPGLAWNTGELFF. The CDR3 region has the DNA TGTGCCAGCAGCCCGGGACTAGCATGGAACACCGGGGAGCTGTTTTTT.

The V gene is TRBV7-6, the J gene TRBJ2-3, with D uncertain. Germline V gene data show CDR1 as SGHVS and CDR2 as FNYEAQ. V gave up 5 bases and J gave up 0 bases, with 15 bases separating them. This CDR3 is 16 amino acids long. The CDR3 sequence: CASSTLVGDSTDTQYF. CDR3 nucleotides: TGTGCCAGCAGCACCCTCGTTGGGGATAGCACAGATACGCAGTATTTT.

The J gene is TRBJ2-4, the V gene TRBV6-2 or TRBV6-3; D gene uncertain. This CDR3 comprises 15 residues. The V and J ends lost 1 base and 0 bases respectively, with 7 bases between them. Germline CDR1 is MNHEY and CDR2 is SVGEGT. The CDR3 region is CASSYWTVAKNIQYF. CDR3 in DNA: TGTGCCAGCAGTTACTGGACGGTAGCCAAAAACATTCAGTACTTC.

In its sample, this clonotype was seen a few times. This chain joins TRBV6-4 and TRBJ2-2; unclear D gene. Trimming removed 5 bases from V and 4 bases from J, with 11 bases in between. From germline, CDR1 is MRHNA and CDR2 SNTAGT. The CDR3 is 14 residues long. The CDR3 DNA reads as TGTGCCAGCAGTTTAACCCAATCCACCGGGGAGCTGTTTTTT. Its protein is CASSLTQSTGELFF.

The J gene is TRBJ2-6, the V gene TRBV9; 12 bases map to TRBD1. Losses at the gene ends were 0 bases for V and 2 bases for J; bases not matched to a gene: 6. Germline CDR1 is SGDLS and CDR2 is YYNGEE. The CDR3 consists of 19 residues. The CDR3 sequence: CASSVAGTGGSPGANVLTF. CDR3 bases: TGTGCCAGCAGCGTAGCTGGGACAGGGGGCTCTCCTGGGGCCAACGTCCTGACTTTC.

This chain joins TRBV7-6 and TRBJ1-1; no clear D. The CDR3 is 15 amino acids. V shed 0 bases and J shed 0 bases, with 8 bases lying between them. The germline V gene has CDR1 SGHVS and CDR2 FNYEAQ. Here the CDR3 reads CASSLALGLNTEAFF. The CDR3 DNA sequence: TGTGCCAGCAGCTTAGCGTTGGGTTTGAACACTGAAGCTTTCTTT.

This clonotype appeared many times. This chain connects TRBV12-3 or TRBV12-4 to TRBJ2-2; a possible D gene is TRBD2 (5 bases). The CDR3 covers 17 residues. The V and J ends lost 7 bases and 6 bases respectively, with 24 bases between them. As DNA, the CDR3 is TGTGCCAGCACCTACTACCTGCTCCGATCCGGGGCCGGGGAGCTGTTTTTT. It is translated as CASTYYLLRSGAGELFF.

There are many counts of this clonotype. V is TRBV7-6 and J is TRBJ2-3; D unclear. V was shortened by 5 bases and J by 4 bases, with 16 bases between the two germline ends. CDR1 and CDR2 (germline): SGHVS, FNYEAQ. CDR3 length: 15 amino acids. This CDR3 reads CASSPLATVADTQYF. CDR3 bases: TGTGCCAGCAGCCCCCTTGCCACGGTGGCAGATACGCAGTATTTT.

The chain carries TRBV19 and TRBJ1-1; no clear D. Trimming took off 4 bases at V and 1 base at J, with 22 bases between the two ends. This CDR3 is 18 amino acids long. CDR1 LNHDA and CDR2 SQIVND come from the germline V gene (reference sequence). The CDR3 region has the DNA TGTGCCAGTAGTAGGCGATCGGGCAGAAGGCCCGAGAACACTGAAGCTTTCTTT. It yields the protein CASSRRSGRRPENTEAFF.

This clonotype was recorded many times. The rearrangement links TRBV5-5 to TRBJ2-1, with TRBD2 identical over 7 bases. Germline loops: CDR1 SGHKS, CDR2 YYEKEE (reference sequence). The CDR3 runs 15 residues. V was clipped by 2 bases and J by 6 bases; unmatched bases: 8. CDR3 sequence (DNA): TGTGCCAGCAGCTTCCGACTAGCTCCTCCCAATGAGCAGTTCTTC. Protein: CASSFRLAPPNEQFF.

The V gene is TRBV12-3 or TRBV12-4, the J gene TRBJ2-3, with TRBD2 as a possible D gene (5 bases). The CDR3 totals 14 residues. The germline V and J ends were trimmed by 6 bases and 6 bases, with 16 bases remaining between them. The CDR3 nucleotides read TGTGCCAGCAGCCCCGAGGGTGGCTTGGATACGCAGTATTTT. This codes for CASSPEGGLDTQYF.

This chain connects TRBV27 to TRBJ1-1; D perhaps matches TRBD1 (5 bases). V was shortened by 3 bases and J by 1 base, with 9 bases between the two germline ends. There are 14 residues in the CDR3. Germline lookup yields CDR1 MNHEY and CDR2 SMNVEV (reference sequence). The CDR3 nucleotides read TGTGCCAGCAGTTTTGGGGGGGAGAACACTGAAGCTTTCTTT. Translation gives CASSFGGENTEAFF.

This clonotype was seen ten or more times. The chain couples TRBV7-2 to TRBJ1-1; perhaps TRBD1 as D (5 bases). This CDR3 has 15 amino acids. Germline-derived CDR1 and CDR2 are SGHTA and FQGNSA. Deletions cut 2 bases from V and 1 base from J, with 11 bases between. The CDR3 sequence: CASSLSGAPNTEAFF. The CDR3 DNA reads TGTGCCAGCAGCTTAAGTGGGGCGCCGAACACTGAAGCTTTCTTT.